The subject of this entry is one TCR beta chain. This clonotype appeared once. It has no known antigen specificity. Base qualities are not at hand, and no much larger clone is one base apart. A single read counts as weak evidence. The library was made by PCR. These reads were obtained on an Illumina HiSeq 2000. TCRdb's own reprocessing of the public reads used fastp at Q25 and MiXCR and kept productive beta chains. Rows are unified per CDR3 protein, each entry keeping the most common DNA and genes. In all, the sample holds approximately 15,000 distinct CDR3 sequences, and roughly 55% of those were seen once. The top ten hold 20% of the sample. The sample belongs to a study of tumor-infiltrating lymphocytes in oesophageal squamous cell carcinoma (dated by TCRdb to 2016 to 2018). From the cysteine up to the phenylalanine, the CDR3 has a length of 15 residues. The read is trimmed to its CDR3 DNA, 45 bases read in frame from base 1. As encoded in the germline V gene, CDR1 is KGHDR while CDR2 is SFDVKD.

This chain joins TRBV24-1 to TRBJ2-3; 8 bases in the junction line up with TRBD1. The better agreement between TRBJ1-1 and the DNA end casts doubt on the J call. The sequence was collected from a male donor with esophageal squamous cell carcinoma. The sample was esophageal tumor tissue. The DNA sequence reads TGTGCCACCAGTTCGTCAGGACAGGGCAACACTGAAGCTTTCTTT. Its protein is CATSSSGQGNTEAFF.